This entry is about one TCR beta chain. The V end lost 2 bases, the J end lost 4 bases, and 14 bases lay between the germline ends. Germline V CDR1 and CDR2: MNHNS, SASEGT. The CDR3 contains 16 residues. This entry belongs to a study of a mutant IDH1 vaccine in newly diagnosed glioma. For the study at large: Treated patients showed a male proportion of 62.5%, a female proportion of about 40%, and a mean age of 40.4 years.

Time point specified: baseline, week 1 (first vaccination visit). Treatment in this sample: pre-vaccination baseline after standard-of-care therapy. The protocol was immunoSEQ multiplex PCR, while the TCRdb copy is restricted to in-frame clones and leaves out a portion. The sample lists 40,000 or so clones, around 78% seen once, with 7% to 10% in the top ten. Source: PBMCs, taken from a glioma patient treated with radiotherapy, temozolomide or both. This receptor was obtained from a man aged 35 to 55 with glioma. Some clones in this sample may be carry-over from other donors' samples. The chain employs TRBV6-1 and TRBJ2-2; D may match TRBD1 or TRBD2 (6 bases each). CDR3 in amino acids: CASSELGRGGTGELFF. CDR3 DNA sequence: TGTGCCAGCAGTGAACTCGGCAGGGGAGGCACCGGGGAGCTGTTTTTT.